Given below is one T cell receptor (beta chain) in context. No antigen is known for it. Scientists made TCR beta libraries using quantitative 5'-RACE with molecular barcodes. MiXCR was run by TCRdb on the 5' RACE reads, yielding one entry per CDR3 protein. Of around 770,000 distinct CDR3 sequences listed, 15% to 20% are singletons. The record originates from a study of CD8 T cells in ankylosing spondylitis. Study-wide results and caveats: Clones linked with disease were CD8+ and fairly uncommon in the peripheral blood. Characteristic of ankylosing spondylitis blood, it appeared, was a TCR beta motif comprising about eight highly homologous variants. Some of the motif variants had earlier been found in reactive arthritis patients' fluid and blood.

Losses at the gene ends were 5 bases for V and 3 bases for J; bases not matched to a gene: 10. The CDR3 extends over 17 amino acids. The germline V gene encodes CDR1 MDHEN and CDR2 SYDVKM. This clonotype was obtained from a male donor with ankylosing spondylitis. V and J are TRBV28 and TRBJ2-1, with 10 bases aligning to TRBD2. The specimen was blood, either unsorted or a sorted T cell fraction (not recorded which). The CDR3 here is CASSPIRTSGLYNEQFF. Here the CDR3 DNA reads TGTGCCAGCAGTCCAATCCGGACTAGCGGTCTCTACAATGAGCAGTTCTTC.